This TCR beta chain derives from a study of monozygotic twins with inflammatory bowel disease. It was 3500 ng of total RNA that each TCR library used. Each CDR3 protein gets one entry in TCRdb, which reprocessed the 5' RACE reads and gives no DNA. The data include 90,000 to 110,000 distinct CDR3 sequences; the top ten clones carry around an eighth. The CDR3 consists of 18 residues. The germline V gene has CDR1 LGHDT and CDR2 YNNKEL (reference sequence). Collection of a 2.5 ml blood sample took place per donor. The TCR was taken from a human donor with ulcerative colitis or Crohn's disease, or a healthy co-twin of an affected twin (not recorded which). This chain joins TRBV3-1 and TRBJ2-3; TCRdb outputs TRBD2, but without DNA this stays unchecked. The sequenced sample was blood. Here the CDR3 reads CASSQYQPSGRAGDTQYF.